The rows below give T cell receptor beta chains drawn from one sample of a study of PD-L1 blockade in urothelial cancer. Assay used: immunoSEQ multiplex PCR; TCRdb lists only in-frame clones, some missing. Among 30,000 to 40,000 clones listed, approximately 89% were seen once. Sequences were derived from PBMCs, sampled around atezolizumab (anti-PD-L1) treatment. These receptors originate from a woman aged 60-75 years with urothelial cancer. CDR3s include the opening cysteine and the closing phenylalanine or tryptophan. A D gene is named only where the DNA matches it firmly. Clone size, where shown, is once, few, many, or a class for clones that have expanded.

d_gene: TRBD2
v_gene: TRBV6-5
j_gene: TRBJ2-1
abundance: .
CDR3nt: TGTGCCAGCAGTTCCGCCGGGACTAGCGTATACAATGAGCAGTTCTTC
CDR3aa: CASSSAGTSVYNEQFF

d_gene: .
v_gene: TRBV28
j_gene: TRBJ2-7
abundance: .
CDR3nt: TGTGCCAGCAGTCCCTTCGGGATTACCTACGAGCAGTACTTC
CDR3aa: CASSPFGITYEQYF

d_gene: .
v_gene: TRBV5-4
j_gene: TRBJ1-1
abundance: .
CDR3nt: TGTGCCAGCAGCTTGGAGACAGGACTGAACACTGAAGCTTTCTTT
CDR3aa: CASSLETGLNTEAFF

d_gene: .
v_gene: TRBV4-2
j_gene: TRBJ2-3
abundance: .
CDR3nt: TGTGCCAGCAGCCTCCTTAGTGCGGCAGATACGCAGTATTTT
CDR3aa: CASSLLSAADTQYF

d_gene: .
v_gene: TRBV11-2
j_gene: TRBJ2-2
abundance: .
CDR3nt: TGTGCCAGCAGCTTAGGACGGGTGGCTATACGGCTGTTTTTT
CDR3aa: CASSLGRVAIRLFF

d_gene: TRBD1
v_gene: TRBV7-2
j_gene: TRBJ1-4
abundance: .
CDR3nt: TGTGCCAGCAGCTTGCGGCCACAGGGGGTGGCTAATGAAAAACTGTTTTTT
CDR3aa: CASSLRPQGVANEKLFF

d_gene: .
v_gene: TRBV7-9
j_gene: TRBJ2-3
abundance: .
CDR3nt: TGTGCCAGCAGCTTAGTTCTGGGGACACAGTTCAACACAGATACGCAGTATTTT
CDR3aa: CASSLVLGTQFNTDTQYF

d_gene: .
v_gene: TRBV29-1
j_gene: TRBJ2-7
abundance: .
CDR3nt: TGCAGCGCATCAGGAAATCCTACCTACGAGCAGTACTTC
CDR3aa: CSASGNPTYEQYF

d_gene: .
v_gene: TRBV30
j_gene: TRBJ1-5
abundance: .
CDR3nt: TGTGCCTGGAGTGTTCAACGAGGCCTTCGGCCCCAGCATTTT
CDR3aa: CAWSVQRGLRPQHF

d_gene: TRBD1
v_gene: TRBV5-1
j_gene: TRBJ2-1
abundance: .
CDR3nt: TGCGCCAGCAGCCCGGGGACAGACTACCACAATGAGCAGTTCTTC
CDR3aa: CASSPGTDYHNEQFF

d_gene: TRBD1
v_gene: TRBV5-4
j_gene: TRBJ1-1
abundance: few
CDR3nt: TGTGCCAGCAGACAGGGGGGCCTTATGAACACTGAAGCTTTCTTT
CDR3aa: CASRQGGLMNTEAFF

d_gene: .
v_gene: TRBV27
j_gene: TRBJ2-7
abundance: once
CDR3nt: TGTGCCAGCATCAGCACAGGGACCTCCTACGAGCAGTACTTC
CDR3aa: CASISTGTSYEQYF

d_gene: .
v_gene: TRBV5-1
j_gene: TRBJ2-1
abundance: .
CDR3nt: TGCGCCAGCAGCTTAAGGAGCTCCTACAATGAGCAGTTCTTC
CDR3aa: CASSLRSSYNEQFF

d_gene: TRBD1
v_gene: TRBV19
j_gene: TRBJ2-7
abundance: .
CDR3nt: TGTGCCACCCAAAAAACAGGGGGCATCTACGAGCAGTACTTC
CDR3aa: CATQKTGGIYEQYF

d_gene: TRBD2
v_gene: TRBV9
j_gene: TRBJ2-7
abundance: .
CDR3nt: TGTGCCAGCCCACCCCTACGGGAGGGCCCCCACGAGCAGTACTTC
CDR3aa: CASPPLREGPHEQYF

d_gene: .
v_gene: TRBV18
j_gene: TRBJ1-5
abundance: .
CDR3nt: TGTGCCAGCTCACCCGGACTAGGACAGCCGCAGCCCCAGCATTTT
CDR3aa: CASSPGLGQPQPQHF

d_gene: .
v_gene: TRBV29-1
j_gene: TRBJ1-1
abundance: .
CDR3nt: TGCAGCGTACGAGTCGGAGTCACTGAAGCTTTCTTT
CDR3aa: CSVRVGVTEAFF

d_gene: .
v_gene: TRBV7-6
j_gene: TRBJ2-5
abundance: .
CDR3nt: TGTGCCAGCAGTTATAACGCGGAGCAAGAGACCCAGTACTTC
CDR3aa: CASSYNAEQETQYF

d_gene: TRBD1
v_gene: TRBV4-1
j_gene: TRBJ2-7
abundance: .
CDR3nt: TGCGCCAGCAGCCCTCCCCCTGACAGGGGGGCCTACGAGCAGTACTTC
CDR3aa: CASSPPPDRGAYEQYF

d_gene: TRBD2
v_gene: TRBV5-1
j_gene: TRBJ2-7
abundance: .
CDR3nt: TGCGCCAGCAGCCCGGGGGGTAGCGTGAGCTCCTACGAGCAGTACTTC
CDR3aa: CASSPGGSVSSYEQYF

d_gene: .
v_gene: TRBV7-8
j_gene: TRBJ2-1
abundance: .
CDR3nt: TGTGCCAGCAGTGGGGAGAACTTTCTCGACAATGAGCAGTTCTTC
CDR3aa: CASSGENFLDNEQFF

d_gene: TRBD2
v_gene: TRBV5-4
j_gene: TRBJ2-7
abundance: .
CDR3nt: TGTGCCAGCAGCCCGCGGTGGGTTAGCGGGAGCTCCTACGAGCAGTACTTC
CDR3aa: CASSPRWVSGSSYEQYF

d_gene: .
v_gene: TRBV14
j_gene: TRBJ2-7
abundance: .
CDR3nt: TGTGCCAGCAGCCCCCTAGGCACGGGGGCCTACGAGCAGTACTTC
CDR3aa: CASSPLGTGAYEQYF

d_gene: .
v_gene: TRBV27
j_gene: TRBJ2-7
abundance: .
CDR3nt: TGTGCCAGCAGCCTATTGGGACTTGCCTACGAGCAGTACTTC
CDR3aa: CASSLLGLAYEQYF

d_gene: TRBD2
v_gene: TRBV7-9
j_gene: TRBJ2-7
abundance: .
CDR3nt: TGTGCCAGCAGCTCAGCGGGAGGGTCTCGGTACGAGCAGTACTTC
CDR3aa: CASSSAGGSRYEQYF

d_gene: TRBD1
v_gene: TRBV5-1
j_gene: TRBJ2-1
abundance: .
CDR3nt: TGCGCCAGCAGCGCCGGACAGGGGGCTTACAATGAGCAGTTCTTC
CDR3aa: CASSAGQGAYNEQFF

d_gene: TRBD1
v_gene: TRBV18
j_gene: TRBJ2-2
abundance: few
CDR3nt: TGTGCCAGCTCACCACCGGACAGGTCCGCGAACACCGGGGAGCTGTTTTTT
CDR3aa: CASSPPDRSANTGELFF

d_gene: .
v_gene: TRBV6-1
j_gene: TRBJ1-1
abundance: .
CDR3nt: TGTGCCAGCAGTGACAGGGGCTGGAACACTGAAGCTTTCTTT
CDR3aa: CASSDRGWNTEAFF

d_gene: .
v_gene: TRBV30
j_gene: TRBJ2-1
abundance: .
CDR3nt: TGTGCCTGGAACCCGAGCTCCTACAATGAGCAGTTCTTC
CDR3aa: CAWNPSSYNEQFF

d_gene: .
v_gene: TRBV11-2
j_gene: TRBJ2-3
abundance: .
CDR3nt: TGTGCCAGCAGCTGGGGGCTAGCGGCTATCACAGATACGCAGTATTTT
CDR3aa: CASSWGLAAITDTQYF

d_gene: TRBD1
v_gene: TRBV5-1
j_gene: TRBJ1-1
abundance: .
CDR3nt: TGCGCCAGCAGCGTCGGACAGGTTGGGTTTTTGCCTGAAGCTTTCTTT
CDR3aa: CASSVGQVGFLPEAFF

d_gene: TRBD2
v_gene: TRBV5-1
j_gene: TRBJ2-2
abundance: .
CDR3nt: TGCGCCAGCAGCGAAGGGACTACGACGTTCACCGGGGAGCTGTTTTTT
CDR3aa: CASSEGTTTFTGELFF

d_gene: TRBD2
v_gene: TRBV2
j_gene: TRBJ2-2
abundance: .
CDR3nt: TGTGCCAGCACTTCACCGGGACTAGCGGGCCCGACGAACACCGGGGAGCTGTTTTTT
CDR3aa: CASTSPGLAGPTNTGELFF

d_gene: TRBD1
v_gene: TRBV5-4
j_gene: TRBJ1-4
abundance: .
CDR3nt: TGTGCCAGCAGCTTGGGGGGGGACAGTAATGAAAAACTGTTTTTT
CDR3aa: CASSLGGDSNEKLFF

d_gene: TRBD2
v_gene: TRBV7-8
j_gene: TRBJ2-7
abundance: .
CDR3nt: TGTGCCAGCGTTCGCGGGGGTCAAGGTGAATACGAGCAGTACTTC
CDR3aa: CASVRGGQGEYEQYF

d_gene: TRBD1
v_gene: TRBV28
j_gene: TRBJ1-2
abundance: .
CDR3nt: TGTGCCAGCAGCCGACAGGGAGCCTATGGCTACACCTTC
CDR3aa: CASSRQGAYGYTF

d_gene: .
v_gene: TRBV5-6
j_gene: TRBJ2-1
abundance: .
CDR3nt: TGTGCCAGCAGCTTGGCCAGGACTGGGTACAATGAGCAGTTCTTC
CDR3aa: CASSLARTGYNEQFF

d_gene: .
v_gene: TRBV7-6
j_gene: TRBJ1-1
abundance: .
CDR3nt: TGTGCCAGCAGCTCACAGGAGGGGACTGAAGCTTTCTTT
CDR3aa: CASSSQEGTEAFF

d_gene: TRBD1
v_gene: TRBV4-1
j_gene: TRBJ1-2
abundance: once
CDR3nt: TGCGCCAGCTCCGTGGGGGACAGGGTCGATGGCTACACCTTC
CDR3aa: CASSVGDRVDGYTF

d_gene: TRBD1
v_gene: TRBV7-9
j_gene: TRBJ1-1
abundance: few
CDR3nt: TGTGCCAGCAGCTTTCGGACAGGGAGGAACACTGAAGCTTTCTTT
CDR3aa: CASSFRTGRNTEAFF

d_gene: TRBD2
v_gene: TRBV6-4
j_gene: TRBJ2-5
abundance: .
CDR3nt: TGTGCCAGCGGTTTGACTAGCGGGACTATACAAGAGACCCAGTACTTC
CDR3aa: CASGLTSGTIQETQYF

d_gene: TRBD1
v_gene: TRBV28
j_gene: TRBJ2-1
abundance: .
CDR3nt: TGTGCCAGCAGTTTAACGGGACAGTACAATGAGCAGTTCTTC
CDR3aa: CASSLTGQYNEQFF

d_gene: TRBD2
v_gene: TRBV5-6
j_gene: TRBJ2-1
abundance: .
CDR3nt: TGTGCCAGCAGTCCTCCGGGGGGAAGCGATGAGCAGTTCTTC
CDR3aa: CASSPPGGSDEQFF

d_gene: .
v_gene: TRBV9
j_gene: TRBJ2-5
abundance: .
CDR3nt: TGTGCCAGCAGCGTACAGAGCGGGTGGAAAGAGACCCAGTACTTC
CDR3aa: CASSVQSGWKETQYF

d_gene: .
v_gene: TRBV6-6
j_gene: TRBJ1-1
abundance: once
CDR3nt: TGTGCCAGCAGGACAGTGGCTGAAGCTTTCTTT
CDR3aa: CASRTVAEAFF

d_gene: .
v_gene: TRBV6-1
j_gene: TRBJ2-7
abundance: .
CDR3nt: TGTGCCAGCAGTGAAGCGGACATCAGCTCCTACGAGCAGTACTTC
CDR3aa: CASSEADISSYEQYF

d_gene: TRBD2
v_gene: TRBV7-3
j_gene: TRBJ2-2
abundance: once
CDR3nt: TGTGCCAGCAGCTCCGGACTAGGTGGAGGGAAGCTGTTTTTT
CDR3aa: CASSSGLGGGKLFF

d_gene: TRBD1
v_gene: TRBV18
j_gene: TRBJ1-5
abundance: .
CDR3nt: TGTGCCAGCTCTCCGGACAGGGGGCGCTTCCAGCCCCAGCATTTT
CDR3aa: CASSPDRGRFQPQHF

d_gene: TRBD2
v_gene: TRBV6-5
j_gene: TRBJ2-1
abundance: .
CDR3nt: TGTGCCAGCAGCCAAGCGGGAACAACCTACAATGAGCAGTTCTTC
CDR3aa: CASSQAGTTYNEQFF

d_gene: .
v_gene: TRBV11-2
j_gene: TRBJ2-3
abundance: few
CDR3nt: TGTGCCAGTCGGGACTCTTCCTTCACAGATACGCAGTATTTT
CDR3aa: CASRDSSFTDTQYF

d_gene: .
v_gene: TRBV28
j_gene: TRBJ1-2
abundance: .
CDR3nt: TGTGCCAGCAGTTGGGGGACAACAAACTATGGCTACACCTTC
CDR3aa: CASSWGTTNYGYTF

d_gene: TRBD1
v_gene: TRBV28
j_gene: TRBJ2-2
abundance: .
CDR3nt: TGTGCCAGCAGGCGACAGGGGGGTAACACCGGGGAGCTGTTTTTT
CDR3aa: CASRRQGGNTGELFF

d_gene: TRBD1
v_gene: TRBV2
j_gene: TRBJ1-4
abundance: .
CDR3nt: TGTGCCAGCAGGCTCAAGGGGGCCGAGAATGAAAAACTGTTTTTT
CDR3aa: CASRLKGAENEKLFF

d_gene: TRBD2
v_gene: TRBV5-1
j_gene: TRBJ2-1
abundance: .
CDR3nt: TGCGCCAGCAGCTCGACTAGCGGGAGCTACAATGAGCAGTTCTTC
CDR3aa: CASSSTSGSYNEQFF

d_gene: TRBD1
v_gene: TRBV4-1
j_gene: TRBJ1-1
abundance: few
CDR3nt: TGCGCCAGCAGCCTCCCACGGACAGGGGGGACTGAAGCTTTCTTT
CDR3aa: CASSLPRTGGTEAFF